The 24 T cell receptor beta chains below all came from one sample that was sequenced in a study of CD8 T cells in Susac syndrome (dated by TCRdb to about 2019). Libraries were built with the immunoSEQ multiplex PCR assay. RNA was extracted using the RNeasy kit, and roughly 0.5 to 1 ug of the RNA was reverse transcribed with random hexamers. Starting from the raw public reads, TCRdb applied fastp trimming at Q25, assembled clones with MiXCR and retained in-frame beta chains. Every distinct CDR3 protein forms one entry, paired with its most common genes and DNA. Across this sample there are approximately 200,000 distinct CDR3 sequences, with 80% to 95% seen only once. About 0.12% of the sample goes to the ten largest clones. Sequencing was carried out using CD8+ T cells from PBMCs. These receptors were taken from a human donor with multiple sclerosis.

V and J are TRBV27 and TRBJ1-5; no firm D call. This CDR3 has 14 amino acids. Germline CDR1 MNHEY, CDR2 SMNVEV (reference sequence). Trimming stripped 3 bases from V and 2 bases from J, with 8 bases between. The DNA of the CDR3 is TGTGCCAGCAGTTTGGGAGTTGGCAATCAGCCCCAGCATTTT. This codes for CASSLGVGNQPQHF.

J is TRBJ2-2 and V is TRBV29-1; 9 bases agree with TRBD2. The V gene's germline CDR1 is SQVTM and CDR2 ANQGSEA. The length of the CDR3 is 15 residues. The ends lost 7 bases at V and 6 bases at J; junction bases unmatched: 12. The CDR3 DNA reads as TGCAGCGCTGTCGCGGGAGGGGGCGGCGCCGGGGAGCTGTTTTTT. Translated, it gives CSAVAGGGGAGELFF.

The chain is built from TRBV5-1 and TRBJ2-1, with D possibly matching TRBD1 (5 bases). The CDR3 has 14 residues. V lost 0 bases and J 5 bases, leaving 9 bases between the germline ends. Germline CDR1 and CDR2: SGHRS and YFSETQ. DNA of the CDR3: TGCGCCAGCAGCTTGGGACAGTTAAACAATGAGCAGTTCTTC. This sequence encodes CASSLGQLNNEQFF.

The chain uses TRBV10-3 and TRBJ1-2; no firm D call. The germline V gene has CDR1 ENHRY and CDR2 SYGVKD. This CDR3 spans 18 amino acids. Trimming took 3 bases from V and 1 from J, leaving 21 bases between them. The CDR3 reads CAISDSGSFEFLNYGYTF. CDR3 DNA: TGTGCCATCAGTGATTCGGGGTCTTTCGAGTTCCTTAACTATGGCTACACCTTC.

CDR3 loop: CASSIPVWAGGFNQPQHF. The CDR3 DNA reads as TGTGCCAGTAGTATACCCGTCTGGGCAGGGGGATTCAATCAGCCCCAGCATTTT. The chain is built from TRBV19 and TRBJ1-5; TRBD1 matches at 7 bases. Germline CDR1 reads LNHDA; CDR2 reads SQIVND (reference sequence). This CDR3 spans 18 amino acids. Trimming removed 2 bases from V and 3 bases from J; junction bases left unmatched: 13.

This clonotype showed up just once. The chain uses TRBV25-1 and TRBJ1-1, with 7 bases that match TRBD1. Trimming cost V 8 bases and J 4 bases; bases outside gene matches: 4. This CDR3 is built from 12 residues. Germline CDR1 MGHDK, CDR2 SYGVNS. The CDR3 DNA reads as TGTGCCAGCGCTTCAGGGGGCACTGAAGCTTTCTTT. This sequence encodes CASASGGTEAFF.

This clonotype showed up just a few times. This rearrangement joins TRBV29-1 to TRBJ2-7, with 8 bases fitting TRBD1. Trimming cost V 1 base and J 2 bases; bases outside gene matches: 4. The CDR3 contains 14 residues. The germline V gene has CDR1 SQVTM and CDR2 ANQGSEA. The CDR3: CSVEGGRGPYEQYF. Here the CDR3 DNA reads TGCAGCGTTGAAGGGGGCAGGGGGCCCTACGAGCAGTACTTC.

A single count supports this clonotype. CDR3 protein: CSASGNPNNEQFF. Written as DNA, the CDR3 is TGCAGTGCTAGCGGGAACCCGAACAATGAGCAGTTCTTC. The chain combines TRBV20-1 with TRBJ2-1, with a tentative D call TRBD2 (5 bases). The CDR3 covers 13 residues. CDR1 is DFQATT, CDR2 SNEGSKA, per germline (reference sequence). Trimming removed 3 bases at V and 5 bases at J, with 11 bases between.

V usage is TRBV27 and J usage is TRBJ2-1, with 10 bases aligning to TRBD1. CDR1 and CDR2 from the germline V gene are MNHEY and SMNVEV (reference sequence). Trimming removed 4 bases from V and 15 bases from J; junction bases left unmatched: 6. This CDR3 spans 12 amino acids. CDR3 residues: CASSSPGQGMFF. The CDR3 DNA sequence: TGTGCCAGCAGTTCCCCGGGACAGGGGATGTTCTTC.

V and J are TRBV7-8 and TRBJ2-2; TRBD1 aligns across 9 bases. The germline V gene has CDR1 SGHVS and CDR2 FQNEAQ. The ends lost 8 bases at V and 3 bases at J; junction bases unmatched: 4. The CDR3 loop spans 14 amino acids. The CDR3 is CASVDRGDTGELFF. The CDR3 DNA follows: TGTGCCAGCGTAGACAGGGGGGACACCGGGGAGCTGTTTTTT.

The chain couples TRBV13 to TRBJ1-1, with 9 bases that match TRBD1. J was trimmed by 7 bases and V by 4 bases; bases with no gene match: 4. Germline loops: CDR1 PRHDT, CDR2 FYEKMQ (reference sequence). The CDR3 loop spans 13 amino acids. This CDR3 reads CASSSGQGDEAFF. The CDR3 DNA sequence: TGTGCCAGCAGCTCGGGACAGGGCGATGAAGCTTTCTTT. Looking up the rest from reference TRBV13 and TRBJ1-1 gives the full variable domain: AAGVIQSPRHLIKEKRETATLKCYPIPRHDTVYWYQQGPGQDPQFLISFYEKMQSDKGSIPDRFSAQQFSDYHSELNMSSLELGDSALYFCASSSGQGDEAFFGQGTRLTVV.

V and J are TRBV6-5 and TRBJ1-5; the D is unclear. The length of the CDR3 is 18 residues. From germline, CDR1 is MNHEY and CDR2 SVGAGI. Trimming took 0 bases from V and 3 from J, leaving 18 bases between them. CDR3 in amino acids: CASSYSAPRVGPNQPQHF. The CDR3 nucleotides are TGTGCCAGCAGTTACTCGGCCCCCAGAGTCGGGCCCAATCAGCCCCAGCATTTT.

The chain recombines TRBV15 with TRBJ2-7; no firm D call. The germline V gene has CDR1 LNHNV and CDR2 YYDKDF (reference sequence). The V end was cut by 1 base, the J end by 0 bases, with 13 bases between. There are 16 residues in the CDR3. CDR3 sequence (DNA): TGTGCCACCAGCAGAGGTGGGGAACGGAGCTCCTACGAGCAGTACTTC. This encodes CATSRGGERSSYEQYF.

This clonotype was counted once. V and J are TRBV12-3 or TRBV12-4 and TRBJ2-6; D call uncertain. V was pared by 1 base and J by 4 bases, with 5 bases between. CDR3 length equals 14 residues. DNA for the CDR3: TGTGCCAGCAGTTTAGGATTAGGGGCCAACGTCCTGACTTTC. It yields the protein CASSLGLGANVLTF.

The gene calls are TRBV6-5 and TRBJ2-7; no clear D. The V end lost 0 bases, the J end lost 6 bases, and 12 bases lay between the germline ends. This CDR3 spans 14 amino acids. Germline lookup yields CDR1 MNHEY and CDR2 SVGAGI. In nucleotides, the CDR3 is TGTGCCAGCAGTTACTCATACAAGGGTGGCGAGCAGTACTTC. Protein product: CASSYSYKGGEQYF.

The chain is built from TRBV7-8 and TRBJ2-1; TRBD1 might be the D (5 bases). The CDR3 runs to 16 residues. Germline CDR1 SGHVS, CDR2 FQNEAQ. V shed 1 base and J shed 6 bases, with 16 bases lying between them. The CDR3 protein is CASSLEARVLSNEQFF. The DNA of the CDR3 is TGTGCCAGCAGCTTAGAGGCCAGGGTATTATCCAATGAGCAGTTCTTC.

This clonotype was counted a single time. Written as DNA, the CDR3 is TGTGCCAGCAGTTACCGTCCCGGGAGTCTTGAGCAGTTCTTC. Its translation: CASSYRPGSLEQFF. The J gene is TRBJ2-1, the V gene TRBV6-5, with a weak D call TRBD2 (6 bases). Germline V gene lookup returns CDR1 MNHEY and CDR2 SVGAGI. There are 14 residues in the CDR3. The V end lost 2 bases, the J end lost 9 bases, and 14 bases lay between the germline ends.

The rearrangement joins TRBV13 to TRBJ2-4; 9 bases fit TRBD1. The CDR3 is 16 residues long. V was clipped by 5 bases and J by 0 bases; unmatched bases: 5. Germline CDR1 and CDR2: PRHDT and FYEKMQ (reference sequence). The CDR3 DNA is TGTGCCAGCAGCCTAAACAGGGGGCTAGCCAAAAACATTCAGTACTTC. Translation gives CASSLNRGLAKNIQYF.

The chain has TRBV30 and TRBJ2-1, with 8 bases aligning to TRBD2. The V segment lost 2 bases and the J segment 3 bases; nucleotides outside the gene matches: 3. The germline V gene has CDR1 GTSNPN and CDR2 SVGIG (reference sequence). The length of the CDR3 is 14 residues. The CDR3 sequence: CAWSTSGSYNEQFF. The CDR3 nucleotides are TGTGCCTGGAGTACTAGCGGCAGCTACAATGAGCAGTTCTTC.

About this clonotype itself: The junction departs from the called germline gene at one end, perhaps through a read error. The V and J genes are TRBV4-3 and TRBJ2-2, with D perhaps TRBD1 (7 bases). CDR1 is LGHNA and CDR2 is YSLEER in the germline V gene. The CDR3 is made up of 16 amino acids. CDR3 coding DNA: TGCGCCAGCAGCCAAGGGGCAGGGGGGAACCCCGGGGAGCTGTTTTTT. Amino acid sequence: CASSQGAGGNPGELFF.

This rearrangement joins TRBV5-6 to TRBJ1-2; D ambiguous. Germline V gene sequence: CDR1 SGHDT, CDR2 YYEEEE. V was pared by 1 base and J by 2 bases, with 6 bases between. This CDR3 region has 13 residues. The DNA of the CDR3 is TGTGCCAGCAGCTTGCGCAGGAACTATGGCTACACCTTC. Translated: CASSLRRNYGYTF.

The gene calls are TRBV9 and TRBJ2-2, with D possibly being TRBD2 (5 bases). This CDR3 has 16 amino acids. Germline values: CDR1 SGDLS, CDR2 YYNGEE. V gave up 2 bases and J gave up 1 base, with 12 bases separating them. The CDR3 region has the DNA TGTGCCAGCAGCGTCGCAACACGGGAGAACACCGGGGAGCTGTTTTTT. It translates to CASSVATRENTGELFF.

The chain couples TRBV12-3 or TRBV12-4 to TRBJ1-2; weak D call: TRBD1 (5 bases). Trimming removed 3 bases from V and 2 bases from J, with 7 bases in between. The CDR3 has 13 amino acids. CDR3 nucleotide sequence: TGTGCCAGCAGTTTGTGGGGGAACTATGGCTACACCTTC. Translating gives CASSLWGNYGYTF.

The chain has TRBV10-3 and TRBJ2-3, with D possibly being TRBD2 (6 bases). Germline lookup yields CDR1 ENHRY and CDR2 SYGVKD. The CDR3 has 13 residues. Trimming took off 11 bases at V and 2 bases at J, with 14 bases between the two ends. Here the CDR3 DNA reads TGTGCCCATGGGGAGGTCTTCACAGATACGCAGTATTTT. Residues: CAHGEVFTDTQYF.